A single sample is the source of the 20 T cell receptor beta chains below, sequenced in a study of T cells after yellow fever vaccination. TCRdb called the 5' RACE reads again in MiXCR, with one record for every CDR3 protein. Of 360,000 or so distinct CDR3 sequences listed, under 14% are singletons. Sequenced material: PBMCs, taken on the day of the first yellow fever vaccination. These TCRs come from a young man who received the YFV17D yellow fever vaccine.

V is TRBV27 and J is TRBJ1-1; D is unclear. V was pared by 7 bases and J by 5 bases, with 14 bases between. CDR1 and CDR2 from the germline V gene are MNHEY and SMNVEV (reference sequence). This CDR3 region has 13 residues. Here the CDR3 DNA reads TGTGCCAGCATTTCCTTGTCGGGAACTGAAGCTTTCTTT. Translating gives CASISLSGTEAFF.

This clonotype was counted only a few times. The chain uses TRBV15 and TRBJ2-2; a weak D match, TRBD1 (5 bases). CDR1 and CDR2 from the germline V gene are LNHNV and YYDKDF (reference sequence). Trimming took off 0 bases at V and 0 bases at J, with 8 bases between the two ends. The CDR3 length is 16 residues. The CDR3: CATSRDRVPNTGELFF. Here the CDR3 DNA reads TGTGCCACCAGCAGAGACAGGGTGCCGAACACCGGGGAGCTGTTTTTT.

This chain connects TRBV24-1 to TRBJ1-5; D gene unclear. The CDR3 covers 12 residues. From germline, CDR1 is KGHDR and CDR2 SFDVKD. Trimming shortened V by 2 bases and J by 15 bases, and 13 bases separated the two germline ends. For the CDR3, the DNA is TGTGCCACCAGTGATTGGACCCAACTCCTGCATTTT. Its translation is CATSDWTQLLHF.

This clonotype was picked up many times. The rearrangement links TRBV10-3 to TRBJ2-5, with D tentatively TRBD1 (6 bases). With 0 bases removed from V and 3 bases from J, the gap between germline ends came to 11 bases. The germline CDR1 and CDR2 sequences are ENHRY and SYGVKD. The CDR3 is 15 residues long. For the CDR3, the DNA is TGTGCCATCAGTGAGTCGAGGAACAGGGAAGAGACCCAGTACTTC. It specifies CAISESRNREETQYF.

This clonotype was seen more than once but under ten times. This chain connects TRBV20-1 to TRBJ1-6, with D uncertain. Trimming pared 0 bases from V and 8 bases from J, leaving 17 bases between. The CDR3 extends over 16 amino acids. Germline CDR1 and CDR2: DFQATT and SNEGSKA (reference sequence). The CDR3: CSARDPSREFHSPLHF. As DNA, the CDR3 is TGCAGTGCTAGAGACCCATCACGCGAATTCCATTCACCCCTCCACTTT.

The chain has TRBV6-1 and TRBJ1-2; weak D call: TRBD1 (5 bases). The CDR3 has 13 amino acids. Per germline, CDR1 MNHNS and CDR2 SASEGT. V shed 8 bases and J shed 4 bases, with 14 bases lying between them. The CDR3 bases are TGTGCCAGCCGGGGGGGAGGGACCTATGGCTACACCTTC. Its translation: CASRGGGTYGYTF.

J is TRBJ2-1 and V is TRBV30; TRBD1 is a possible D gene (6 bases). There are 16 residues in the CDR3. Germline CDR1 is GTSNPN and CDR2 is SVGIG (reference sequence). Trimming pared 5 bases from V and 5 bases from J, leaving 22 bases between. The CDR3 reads CAWGRLAQGKDNEQFF. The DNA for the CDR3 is TGTGCCTGGGGGCGTTTGGCGCAGGGGAAGGACAATGAGCAGTTCTTC.

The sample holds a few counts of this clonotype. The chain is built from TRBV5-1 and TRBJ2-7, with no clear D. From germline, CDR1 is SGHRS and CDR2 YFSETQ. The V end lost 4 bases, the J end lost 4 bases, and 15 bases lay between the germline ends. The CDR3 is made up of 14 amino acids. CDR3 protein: CASSADSIEYEQYV. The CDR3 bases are TGCGCCAGCAGCGCAGATTCAATCGAATACGAGCAGTACGTC.

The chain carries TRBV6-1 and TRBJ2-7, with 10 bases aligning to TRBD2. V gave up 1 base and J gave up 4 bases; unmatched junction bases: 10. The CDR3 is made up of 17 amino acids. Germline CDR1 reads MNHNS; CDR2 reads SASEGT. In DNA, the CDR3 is TGTGCCAGCAGTGAAGAGCGGGGGGGCCTCCGAGGATACGAGCAGTACTTC. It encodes CASSEERGGLRGYEQYF.

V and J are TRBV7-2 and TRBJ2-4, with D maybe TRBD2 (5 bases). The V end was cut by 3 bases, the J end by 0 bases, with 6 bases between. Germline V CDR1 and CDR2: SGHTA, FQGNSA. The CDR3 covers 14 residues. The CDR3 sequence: CASSFGVAKNIQYF. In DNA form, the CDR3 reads TGTGCCAGCAGCTTCGGGGTAGCCAAAAACATTCAGTACTTC.

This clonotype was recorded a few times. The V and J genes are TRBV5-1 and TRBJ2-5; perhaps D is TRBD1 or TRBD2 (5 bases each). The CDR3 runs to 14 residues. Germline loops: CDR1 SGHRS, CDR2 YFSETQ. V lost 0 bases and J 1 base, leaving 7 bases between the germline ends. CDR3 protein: CASSLEGPQETQYF. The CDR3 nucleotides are TGCGCCAGCAGCTTGGAGGGACCCCAAGAGACCCAGTACTTC.

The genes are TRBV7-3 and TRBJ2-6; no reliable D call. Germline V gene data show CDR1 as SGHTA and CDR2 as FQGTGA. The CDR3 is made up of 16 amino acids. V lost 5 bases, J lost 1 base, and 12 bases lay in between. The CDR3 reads CASSPTVGSGANVLTF. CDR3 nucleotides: TGTGCCAGCAGCCCCACCGTGGGGTCTGGGGCCAACGTCCTGACTTTC. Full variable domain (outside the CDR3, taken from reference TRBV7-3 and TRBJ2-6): GAGVSQTPSNKVTEKGKYVELRCDPISGHTALYWYRQSLGQGPEFLIYFQGTGAADDSGLPNDRFFAVRPEGSVSTLKIQRTERGDSAVYLCASSPTVGSGANVLTFGAGSRLTVL.

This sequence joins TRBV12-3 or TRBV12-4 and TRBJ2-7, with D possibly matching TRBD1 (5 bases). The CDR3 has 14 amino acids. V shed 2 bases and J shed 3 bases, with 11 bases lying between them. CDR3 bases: TGTGCCAGCAGTTTATCCGGCCAGGGCTACGAGCAGTACTTC. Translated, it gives CASSLSGQGYEQYF.

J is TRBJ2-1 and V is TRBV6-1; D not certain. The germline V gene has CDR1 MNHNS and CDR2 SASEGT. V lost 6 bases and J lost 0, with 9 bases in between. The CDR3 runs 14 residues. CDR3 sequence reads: CASSWASSYNEQFF. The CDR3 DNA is TGTGCCAGCAGCTGGGCTAGCTCCTACAATGAGCAGTTCTTC.

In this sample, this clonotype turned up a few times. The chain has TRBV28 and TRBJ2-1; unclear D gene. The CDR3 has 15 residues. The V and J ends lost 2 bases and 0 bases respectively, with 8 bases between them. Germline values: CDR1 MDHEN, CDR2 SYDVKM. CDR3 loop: CASSLPQSSYNEQFF. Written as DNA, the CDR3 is TGTGCCAGCAGTTTACCCCAGAGCTCCTACAATGAGCAGTTCTTC.

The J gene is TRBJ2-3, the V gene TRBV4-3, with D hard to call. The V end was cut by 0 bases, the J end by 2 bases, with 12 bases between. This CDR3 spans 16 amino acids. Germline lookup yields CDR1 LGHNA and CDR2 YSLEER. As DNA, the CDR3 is TGCGCCAGCAGCCAAGATACCCGTGTTTTCACAGATACGCAGTATTTT. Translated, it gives CASSQDTRVFTDTQYF.

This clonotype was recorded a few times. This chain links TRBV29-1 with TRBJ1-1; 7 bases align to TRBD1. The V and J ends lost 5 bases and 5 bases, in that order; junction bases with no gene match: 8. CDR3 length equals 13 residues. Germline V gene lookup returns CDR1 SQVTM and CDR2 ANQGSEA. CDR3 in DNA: TGCAGCGTTCGACAGGGAGGAAGGACTGAAGCTTTCTTT. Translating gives CSVRQGGRTEAFF. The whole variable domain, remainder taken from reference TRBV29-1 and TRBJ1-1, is SAVISQKPSRDICQRGTSLTIQCQVDSQVTMMFWYRQQPGQSLTLIATANQGSEATYESGFVIDKFPISRPNLTFSTLTVSNMSPEDSSIYLCSVRQGGRTEAFFGQGTRLTVV.

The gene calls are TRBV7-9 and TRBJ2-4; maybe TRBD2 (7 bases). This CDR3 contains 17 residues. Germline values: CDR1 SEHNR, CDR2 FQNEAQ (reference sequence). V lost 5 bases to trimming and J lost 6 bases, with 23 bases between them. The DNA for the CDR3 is TGTGCCAGCAGCCCCCCGGGGGGCGCGGGGCAGGGAAACATTCAGTACTTC. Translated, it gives CASSPPGGAGQGNIQYF.

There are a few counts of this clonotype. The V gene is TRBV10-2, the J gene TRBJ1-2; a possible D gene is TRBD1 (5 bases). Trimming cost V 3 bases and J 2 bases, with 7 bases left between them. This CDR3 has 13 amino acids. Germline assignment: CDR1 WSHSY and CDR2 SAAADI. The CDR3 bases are TGCGCCAGCAGTGAAACAGGCAACTATGGCTACACCTTC. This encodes CASSETGNYGYTF.

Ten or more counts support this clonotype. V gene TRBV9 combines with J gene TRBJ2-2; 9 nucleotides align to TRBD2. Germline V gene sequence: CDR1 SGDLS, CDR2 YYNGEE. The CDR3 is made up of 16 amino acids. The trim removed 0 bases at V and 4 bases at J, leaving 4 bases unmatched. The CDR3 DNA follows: TGTGCCAGCAGCGTAGACAGCGGGGGGCCCACCGGGGAGCTGTTTTTT. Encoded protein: CASSVDSGGPTGELFF.